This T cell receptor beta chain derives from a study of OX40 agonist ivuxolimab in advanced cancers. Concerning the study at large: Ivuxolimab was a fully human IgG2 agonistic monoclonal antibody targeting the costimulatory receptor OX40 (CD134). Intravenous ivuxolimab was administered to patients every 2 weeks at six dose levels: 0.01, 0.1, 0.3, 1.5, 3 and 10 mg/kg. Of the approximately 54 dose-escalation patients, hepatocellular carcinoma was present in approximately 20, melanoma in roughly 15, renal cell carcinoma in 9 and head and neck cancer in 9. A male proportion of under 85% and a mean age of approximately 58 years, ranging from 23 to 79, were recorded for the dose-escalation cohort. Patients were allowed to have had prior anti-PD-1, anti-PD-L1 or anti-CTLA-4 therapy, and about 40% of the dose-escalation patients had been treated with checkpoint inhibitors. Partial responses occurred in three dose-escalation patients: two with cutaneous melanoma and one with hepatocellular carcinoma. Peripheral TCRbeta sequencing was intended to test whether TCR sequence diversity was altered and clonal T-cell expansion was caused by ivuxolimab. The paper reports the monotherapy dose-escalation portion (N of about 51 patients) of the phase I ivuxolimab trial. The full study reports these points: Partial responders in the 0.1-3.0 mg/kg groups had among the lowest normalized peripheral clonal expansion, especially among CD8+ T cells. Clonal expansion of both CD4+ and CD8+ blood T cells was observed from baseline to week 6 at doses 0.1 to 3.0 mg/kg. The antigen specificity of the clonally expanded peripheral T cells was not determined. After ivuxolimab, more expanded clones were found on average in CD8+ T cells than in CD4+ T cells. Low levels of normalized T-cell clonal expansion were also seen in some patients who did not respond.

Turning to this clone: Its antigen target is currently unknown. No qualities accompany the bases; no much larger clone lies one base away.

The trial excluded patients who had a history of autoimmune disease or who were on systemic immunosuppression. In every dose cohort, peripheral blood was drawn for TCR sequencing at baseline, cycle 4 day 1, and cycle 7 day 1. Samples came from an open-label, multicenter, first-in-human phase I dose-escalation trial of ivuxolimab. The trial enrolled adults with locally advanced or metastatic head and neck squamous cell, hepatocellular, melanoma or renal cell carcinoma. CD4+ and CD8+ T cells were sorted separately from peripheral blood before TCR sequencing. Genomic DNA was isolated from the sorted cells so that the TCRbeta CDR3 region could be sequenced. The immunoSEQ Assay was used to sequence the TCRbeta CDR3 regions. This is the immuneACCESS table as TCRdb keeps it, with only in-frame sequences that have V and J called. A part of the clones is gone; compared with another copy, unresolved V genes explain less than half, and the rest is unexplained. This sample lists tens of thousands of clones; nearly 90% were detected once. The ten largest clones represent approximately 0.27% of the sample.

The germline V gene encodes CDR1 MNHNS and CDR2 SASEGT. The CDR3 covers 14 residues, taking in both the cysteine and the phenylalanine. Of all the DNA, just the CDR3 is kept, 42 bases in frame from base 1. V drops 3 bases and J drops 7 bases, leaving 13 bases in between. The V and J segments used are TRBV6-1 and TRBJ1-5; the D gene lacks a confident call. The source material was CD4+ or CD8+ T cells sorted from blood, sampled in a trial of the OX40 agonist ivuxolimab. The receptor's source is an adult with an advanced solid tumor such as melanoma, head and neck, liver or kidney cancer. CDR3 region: CASSETAPKQPQHF. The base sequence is TGTGCCAGCAGTGAGACCGCCCCTAAACAGCCCCAGCATTTT.